This T cell receptor beta chain stems from a study of blood T cells in healthy people across ages. Study results and caveats: Naive and antigen-experienced cells could not be conclusively compared, given unsorted PBMCs.

The extraction recovered at least 5.5 micrograms of total RNA per sample. Comment on this clonotype: The antigen is not known.

This CDR3 has 15 amino acids. Trimming cost V 4 bases and J 11 bases; bases outside gene matches: 13. Germline V lookup: CDR1 KGHSH, CDR2 LQKENI. Primed by a sample-barcoded 5' primer and a J-beta primer mix, a second PCR proceeded for 7 to 11 cycles. Each cDNA molecule was tagged by a template-switch adaptor with 12 random nucleotides. Sequencing recovered at least 3 million CDR3-containing paired-end reads from each sample. TCRdb itself ran the 5' RACE reads through MiXCR, one entry per CDR3 protein. This sample has about 940,000 distinct CDR3 sequences; around 46% occur once, and the top ten carry around an eighth.

The TCR was taken from a man between 25 and 39 years old in good health. V usage is TRBV18 and J usage is TRBJ2-5; 10 bases match TRBD1. Sequenced material: blood. The CDR3 sequence is CASSRDRGLVNEQYF. CDR3 bases: TGTGCCAGCTCACGCGACAGGGGGCTGGTAAATGAGCAGTACTTC.